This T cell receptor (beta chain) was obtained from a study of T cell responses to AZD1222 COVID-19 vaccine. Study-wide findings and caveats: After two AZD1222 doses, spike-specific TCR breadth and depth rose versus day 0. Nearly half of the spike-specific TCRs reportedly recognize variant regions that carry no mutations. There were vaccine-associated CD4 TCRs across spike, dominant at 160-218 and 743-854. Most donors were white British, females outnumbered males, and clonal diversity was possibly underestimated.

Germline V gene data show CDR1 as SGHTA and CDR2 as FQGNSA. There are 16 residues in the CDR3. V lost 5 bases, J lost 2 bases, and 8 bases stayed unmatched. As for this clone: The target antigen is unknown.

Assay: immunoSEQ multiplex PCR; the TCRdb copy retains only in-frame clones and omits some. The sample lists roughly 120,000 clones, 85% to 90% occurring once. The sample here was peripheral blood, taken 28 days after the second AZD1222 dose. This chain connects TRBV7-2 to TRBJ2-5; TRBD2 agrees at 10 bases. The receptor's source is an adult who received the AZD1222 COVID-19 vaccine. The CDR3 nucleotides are TGTGCCAGCAGCCCCGCCCTACTAGCGGGGCAAGAGACCCAGTACTTC. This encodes CASSPALLAGQETQYF.